Listed here is a single TCR beta chain. V gave up 3 bases and J gave up 2 bases; unmatched junction bases: 4. The CDR3 runs to 15 residues. CDR1 and CDR2 from the germline V gene are KGHSH and LQKENI. Original handling: It was from reference gene primer amplification that nucleated cell counts were estimated. TCRdb's copy holds only in-frame clones and misses some; the assay was immunoSEQ multiplex PCR. Clone size and V and J calls were adopted from that table, with D and trimming inferred from the DNA. This sample has 450,000 to 600,000 clones, with roughly 90% found just once. This record belongs to a study of blood T cell repertoires in COVID-19. Ages ranged from roughly 18 to 100 years, with residence in 24 US areas. Participants' reported clinical history set cohort assignment. Resolution of symptoms, clearance, or two negative PCRs was present in recovered Cohort 3 donors.

Sequencing used PBMCs or T cells enriched from blood (not recorded which). V usage is TRBV18 and J usage is TRBJ1-2; TRBD1 aligns across 9 bases. The receptor comes from a woman aged 18 to 35 who had recovered from COVID-19. CDR3 residues: CASSPGTGLNYGYTF. The DNA for the CDR3 is TGTGCCAGCTCACCCGGGACAGGGCTGAACTATGGCTACACCTTC.